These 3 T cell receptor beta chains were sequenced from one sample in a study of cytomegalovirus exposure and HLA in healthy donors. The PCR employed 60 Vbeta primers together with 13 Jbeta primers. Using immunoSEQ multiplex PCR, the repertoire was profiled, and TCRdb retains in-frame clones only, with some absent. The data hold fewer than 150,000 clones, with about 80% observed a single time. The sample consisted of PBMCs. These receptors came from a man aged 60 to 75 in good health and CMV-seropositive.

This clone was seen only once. Here the CDR3 reads CASSLHSGRWTDTQYF. DNA for the CDR3: TGTGCCAGCAGCTTACATAGCGGGAGGTGGACAGATACGCAGTATTTT. This chain links TRBV13 with TRBJ2-3; 10 positions agree with TRBD2. This CDR3 contains 16 residues. The V and J ends lost 2 bases and 3 bases, in that order; junction bases with no gene match: 5. Germline lookup yields CDR1 PRHDT and CDR2 FYEKMQ (reference sequence).

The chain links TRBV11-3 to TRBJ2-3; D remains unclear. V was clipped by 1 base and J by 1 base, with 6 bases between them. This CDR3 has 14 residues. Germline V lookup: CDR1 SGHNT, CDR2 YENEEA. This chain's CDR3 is CASSLGSGTDTQYF. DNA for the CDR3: TGTGCCAGCAGCTTAGGTTCTGGCACAGATACGCAGTATTTT. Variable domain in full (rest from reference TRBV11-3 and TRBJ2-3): EAGVVQSPRYKIIEKKQPVAFWCNPISGHNTLYWYLQNLGQGPELLIRYENEEAVDDSQLPKDRFSAERLKGVDSTLKIQPAELGDSAVYLCASSLGSGTDTQYFGPGTRLTVL.

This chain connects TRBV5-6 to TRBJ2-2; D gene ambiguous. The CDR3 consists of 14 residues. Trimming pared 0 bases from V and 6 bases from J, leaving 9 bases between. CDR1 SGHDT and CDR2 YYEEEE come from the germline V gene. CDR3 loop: CASSLAPLAGELFF. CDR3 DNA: TGTGCCAGCAGCTTGGCCCCACTTGCCGGGGAGCTGTTTTTT.